One T cell receptor (beta chain) is described in this entry. Because the CDR3 is missing its conserved closing phenylalanine or tryptophan, this is likely a read error. Because the CDR3's place on the DNA is in doubt, the DNA is left out and the CDR3 is given as listed by TCRdb. TCRdb ran MiXCR on the reads and lists one entry per CDR3 protein. The profile shows more than 500,000 distinct CDR3 sequences, 16% of them singletons. This sample is drawn from a study of T cell repertoires in cytomegalovirus infection. Termini included, the CDR3 measures 14 amino acids. The V gene's germline CDR1 is LNHDA and CDR2 SQIVND (reference sequence).

Sample: CD8+ T cells from PBMCs. This clonotype was sampled from a human donor in good health (CMV status not recorded). Some clones in this sample may be carry-over from other donors' samples. The chain joins TRBV19 to TRBJ1-2; the table's D call, TRBD1, has no DNA check behind it. CDR3 protein: CASSILGLGVCYTL.